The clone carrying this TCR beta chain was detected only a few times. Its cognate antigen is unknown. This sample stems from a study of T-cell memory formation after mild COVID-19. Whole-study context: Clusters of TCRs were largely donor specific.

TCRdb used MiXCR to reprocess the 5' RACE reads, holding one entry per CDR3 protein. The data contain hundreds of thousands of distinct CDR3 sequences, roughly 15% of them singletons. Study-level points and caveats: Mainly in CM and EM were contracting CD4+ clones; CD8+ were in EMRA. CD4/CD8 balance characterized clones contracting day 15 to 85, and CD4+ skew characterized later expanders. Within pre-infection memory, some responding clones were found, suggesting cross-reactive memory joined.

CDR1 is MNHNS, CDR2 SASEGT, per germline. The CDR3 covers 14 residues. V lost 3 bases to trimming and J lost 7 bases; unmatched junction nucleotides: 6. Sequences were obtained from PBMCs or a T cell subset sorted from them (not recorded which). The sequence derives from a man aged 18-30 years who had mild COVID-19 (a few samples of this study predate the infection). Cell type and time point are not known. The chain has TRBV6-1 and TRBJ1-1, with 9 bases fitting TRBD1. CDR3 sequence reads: CASSEVGTGNEAFF. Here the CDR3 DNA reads TGTGCCAGCAGTGAGGTGGGGACAGGGAATGAAGCTTTCTTT.